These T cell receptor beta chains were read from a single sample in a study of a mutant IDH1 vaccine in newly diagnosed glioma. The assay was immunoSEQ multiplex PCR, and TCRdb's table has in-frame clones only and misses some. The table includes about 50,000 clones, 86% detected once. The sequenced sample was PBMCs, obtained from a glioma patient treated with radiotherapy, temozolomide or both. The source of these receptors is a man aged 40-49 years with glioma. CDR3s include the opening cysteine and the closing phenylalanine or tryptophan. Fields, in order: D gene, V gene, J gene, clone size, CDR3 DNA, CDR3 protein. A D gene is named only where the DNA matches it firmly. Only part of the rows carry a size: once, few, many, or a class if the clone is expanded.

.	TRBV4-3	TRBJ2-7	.	TGCGCCAGCAGCCGGATGGGTGGACCACTCTACGAGCAGTACTTC	CASSRMGGPLYEQYF
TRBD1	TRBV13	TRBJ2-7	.	TGTGCCAGCAGTTGGAGACAGGGGGGAGAGCAGTACTTC	CASSWRQGGEQYF
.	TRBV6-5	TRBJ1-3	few	TGTGCCACCCGAGGCCCCTACCGAGACACCATATATTTT	CATRGPYRDTIYF
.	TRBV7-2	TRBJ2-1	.	TGTGCCAGCAGCTTAGGGCAGGAAGGAGGTGAGCAGTTCTTC	CASSLGQEGGEQFF
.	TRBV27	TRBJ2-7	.	TGTGCCAGCAGTACCGGGACCCACTCCTACGAGCAGTACTTC	CASSTGTHSYEQYF
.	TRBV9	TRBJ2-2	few	TGTGCCAGCAGTTCCCGGTTAGGAGGCGGGGAGCTGTTTTTT	CASSSRLGGGELFF
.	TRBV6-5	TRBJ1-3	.	TGTGCCAGTGCTACATCGTCGGGAAACACCATATATTTT	CASATSSGNTIYF
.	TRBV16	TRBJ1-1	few	TGTGCCAGCAGCCAATATGGGGGGAACACTGAAGCTTTCTTT	CASSQYGGNTEAFF
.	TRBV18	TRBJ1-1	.	TGTGCCAGCTCACAAACGACGGGATACACTGAAGCTTTCTTT	CASSQTTGYTEAFF
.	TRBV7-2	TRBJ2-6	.	TGTGCCAGCAGCCTTCAGCCTGGGGCCAACGTCCTGACTTTC	CASSLQPGANVLTF
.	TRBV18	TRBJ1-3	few	TGTGCCAGCTCACCAGGTAGACAGTCTGGAAACACCATATATTTT	CASSPGRQSGNTIYF
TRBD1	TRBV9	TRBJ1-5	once	TGTGCCAGCAGCGCCAGGGGGGAATACGGTCAGCCCCAGCATTTT	CASSARGEYGQPQHF
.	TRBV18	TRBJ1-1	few	TGTGCCAGCTCGCCCCGGGAACTCAGGACTGAAGCTTTCTTT	CASSPRELRTEAFF
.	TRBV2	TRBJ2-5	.	TGTGCCAGCACGGGCCCCGGCAGGGTAAGGGAGACCCAGTACTTC	CASTGPGRVRETQYF
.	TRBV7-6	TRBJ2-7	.	TGTGCCAGCAGCCCCTCTTTTAGACGATCCCCCTACGAGCAGTACTTC	CASSPSFRRSPYEQYF
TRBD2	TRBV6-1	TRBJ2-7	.	TGTGCCAGCAGTCCTAGCGGGATCTCCTACGAGCAGTACTTC	CASSPSGISYEQYF
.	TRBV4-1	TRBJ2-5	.	TGCGCCAGCAGCTCTCAAACTGGGGAGACCCAGTACTTC	CASSSQTGETQYF
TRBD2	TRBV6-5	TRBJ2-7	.	TGTGCCAGCAGAGCGACTAGCGGGACCTACGAGCAGTACTTC	CASRATSGTYEQYF
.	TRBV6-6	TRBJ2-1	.	TGTGCCAGCAGTTCAACCTACAATGAGCAGTTCTTC	CASSSTYNEQFF
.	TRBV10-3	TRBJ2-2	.	TGTGCCGCCAACAGGGACGGGGCCGGGGAGCTGTTTTTT	CAANRDGAGELFF
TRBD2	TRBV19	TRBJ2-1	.	TGTGCCAGTAGTCCGGGGGCCGGGACTAGCGTAGATTACAATGAGCAGTTCTTC	CASSPGAGTSVDYNEQFF
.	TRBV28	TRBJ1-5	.	TGTGCCAGCAGTCGGGACCGGAGAATGGAGCAGCCCCAGCATTTT	CASSRDRRMEQPQHF
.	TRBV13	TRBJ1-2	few	TGTGCCAGCAGCCGTGGTTTTGTGGGGGACGATAACTATGGCTACACCTTC	CASSRGFVGDDNYGYTF
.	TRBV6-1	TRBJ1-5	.	TGTGCCAGCAGGGGGGGGTGGCAGACTAGTTCCCAGCATTTT	CASRGGWQTSSQHF
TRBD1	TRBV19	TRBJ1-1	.	TGTGCCAGTAGCCCGGGACAGGGGGGCACTGAAGCTTTCTTT	CASSPGQGGTEAFF
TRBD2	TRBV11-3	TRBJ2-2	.	TGTGCCAGCAGCCGAGGCGGGAGCGGGAGTGTCTCCGGGGAGCTGTTTTTT	CASSRGGSGSVSGELFF
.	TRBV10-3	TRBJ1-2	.	TGTGCCATCAGTGAATTCCAGGGCCATGGCTACACCTTC	CAISEFQGHGYTF
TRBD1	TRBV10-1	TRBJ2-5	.	TGCGCCAGCAGTGCGGGACAGGGGATTATGTGCCAAGAGACCCAGTACTTC	CASSAGQGIMCQETQYF
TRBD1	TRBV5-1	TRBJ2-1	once	TGCGCCAGCAGCCCCTCGACAGGGGGCTTCAATGAGCAGTTCTTC	CASSPSTGGFNEQFF
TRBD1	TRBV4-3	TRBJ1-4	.	TGCGCCAGCAGCCATGAAATGACAGGGCTGGGTGAAAAACTGTTTTTT	CASSHEMTGLGEKLFF
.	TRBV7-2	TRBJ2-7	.	TGTGCCAGCGGGTCATGGGACTACGAGCAGTACTTC	CASGSWDYEQYF
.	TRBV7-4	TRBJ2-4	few	TGTGCCAGCAGCTCTTGGACAGAGGGAAACATTCAGTACTTC	CASSSWTEGNIQYF
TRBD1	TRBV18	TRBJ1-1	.	TGTGCCAGCTCACCTCCGACAGGGTCGAACACTGAAGCTTTCTTT	CASSPPTGSNTEAFF
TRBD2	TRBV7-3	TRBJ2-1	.	TGTGCCAGCAGCTCCTTGACTAGCGGGAGGAGTGAGCAGTTCTTC	CASSSLTSGRSEQFF
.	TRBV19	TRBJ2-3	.	TGTGCCAGTAGTATCGAGGGCGTGGATACGCAGTATTTT	CASSIEGVDTQYF
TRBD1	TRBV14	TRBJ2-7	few	TGTGCCAGCAGCCGAATGGACAGGGCGCGCGACGAGCAGTACTTC	CASSRMDRARDEQYF
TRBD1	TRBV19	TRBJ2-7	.	TGTGCCATGGTACAGGGGTTCGGCTACGAGCAGTACTTC	CAMVQGFGYEQYF
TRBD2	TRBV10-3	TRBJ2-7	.	TGTGCCATCAGTTCCGGGACTAGCCTATACGAGCAGTACTTC	CAISSGTSLYEQYF
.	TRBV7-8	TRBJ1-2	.	TGTGCCAGCAGCGCGGTTAGGCAGCAAGCTAACTATGGCTACACCTTC	CASSAVRQQANYGYTF
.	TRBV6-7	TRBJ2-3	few	TGTGCCAGCAGTTACTCTGGCACAGATACGCAGTATTTT	CASSYSGTDTQYF
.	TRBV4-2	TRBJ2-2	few	TGTGCCAGCAGCCTATGGGCCGGGGAGCTGTTTTTT	CASSLWAGELFF
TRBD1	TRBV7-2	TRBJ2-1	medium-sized	TGTGCCAGCAGCTTATCGACAGGGTCCGGTACGTTCTTC	CASSLSTGSGTFF
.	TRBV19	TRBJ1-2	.	TGTGCCAGTAGTATATATGAAGACTATGGCTACACCTTC	CASSIYEDYGYTF
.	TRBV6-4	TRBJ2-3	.	TGTGCCAGCAGTGAAGGGGGTGGAGATACGCAGTATTTT	CASSEGGGDTQYF
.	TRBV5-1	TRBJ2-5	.	TGCGCCAGCGGGGCAGGGGCAGACCAAGAGACCCAGTACTTC	CASGAGADQETQYF
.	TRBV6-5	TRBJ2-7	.	TGTGCCAGCAGTTACGCGGACTTATACGAGCAGTACTTC	CASSYADLYEQYF
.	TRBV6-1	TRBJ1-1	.	TGTGCCAGCAGTGAAGAGGGGCCGAACACTGAAGCTTTCTTT	CASSEEGPNTEAFF
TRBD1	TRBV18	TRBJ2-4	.	TGTGCCAGCTCACGCAATTCCGGGACAGGGCTCATTCAGTACTTC	CASSRNSGTGLIQYF